These 27 T cell receptor beta chains originate from one sample sequenced in a study of blood T cell repertoires in COVID-19 (dated by TCRdb to 2018 to 2020). The method was the immunoSEQ multiplex PCR assay. In TCRdb, the immuneACCESS table is reduced to in-frame sequences with V and J assigned. These tables do not hold every clone; where another copy was compared, an unresolved V gene accounts for under half, and the others remain unexplained. The sample includes some 70,000 clones, with more than 75% observed a single time. About 6.6% of the sample lies in the top ten. Sequencing was carried out using peripheral blood. The receptor set was obtained from a man aged 50 or older with active COVID-19.

The rearrangement uses TRBV7-2 and TRBJ1-1; D is undetermined. The CDR3 is 15 amino acids. Trimming took 4 bases from V and 5 from J, leaving 17 bases between them. The V gene's germline CDR1 is SGHTA and CDR2 FQGNSA. CDR3 in amino acids: CASSSPGPRRTEAFF. Written as DNA, the CDR3 is TGTGCCAGCAGCTCACCGGGCCCCCGGAGGACTGAAGCTTTCTTT.

This rearrangement joins TRBV27 to TRBJ2-1, with 8 bases lining up with TRBD1. CDR1 is MNHEY, CDR2 SMNVEV, per germline (reference sequence). V was clipped by 5 bases and J by 0 bases; unmatched bases: 3. The CDR3 is 15 residues long. In DNA form, the CDR3 reads TGTGCCAGCAGTCCAACAGGGGGCTCCTACAATGAGCAGTTCTTC. This codes for CASSPTGGSYNEQFF.

The genes are TRBV7-9 and TRBJ1-5; the match to TRBD1 covers 8 bases. Germline trimming cut 1 base from V and 3 bases from J; bases unmatched to any gene: 2. Germline CDR1 is SEHNR and CDR2 is FQNEAQ (reference sequence). This CDR3 has 15 amino acids. Here the CDR3 DNA reads TGTGCCAGCAGCTTAGGGACAGGGCACAATCAGCCCCAGCATTTT. This codes for CASSLGTGHNQPQHF.

The V and J genes are TRBV5-1 and TRBJ2-2; 10 nucleotides align to TRBD2. The CDR3 extends over 18 amino acids. CDR1 is SGHRS, CDR2 YFSETQ, per germline. V gave up 1 base and J gave up 4 bases; unmatched junction bases: 10. CDR3 sequence (DNA): TGCGCCAGCAGCTTGTTCCTTCTAACTAGCGGGATCACCGGGGAGCTGTTTTTT. Translating it yields CASSLFLLTSGITGELFF.

This chain uses TRBV28 with TRBJ2-2; 8 positions match TRBD1. There are 13 residues in the CDR3. Germline CDR1 MDHEN, CDR2 SYDVKM. V shed 7 bases, J shed 7 bases, and the junction held 5 bases outside the gene matches. The CDR3 coding sequence is TGTGCCAGCAACCTACAGGGGGTCGGGGAGCTGTTTTTT. Amino acid sequence: CASNLQGVGELFF.

V gene TRBV7-8 combines with J gene TRBJ2-5; D is ambiguous. Trimming took 5 bases from V and 2 from J, leaving 3 bases between them. Germline assignment: CDR1 SGHVS and CDR2 FQNEAQ. The CDR3 contains 11 residues. The CDR3: CASSPQETQYF. In DNA, the CDR3 is TGTGCCAGCAGCCCACAAGAGACCCAGTACTTC. The full variable domain, its missing parts supplied by reference TRBV7-8 and TRBJ2-5, is GAGVSQSPRYKVAKRGQDVALRCDPISGHVSLFWYQQALGQGPEFLTYFQNEAQLDKSGLPSDRFFAERPEGSVSTLKIQRTQQEDSAVYLCASSPQETQYFGPGTRLLVL.

The chain joins TRBV14 to TRBJ2-7; 7 bases align to TRBD1. V gave up 4 bases and J gave up 3 bases; unmatched junction bases: 9. The germline gives CDR1 SGHDN, CDR2 FVKESK. The CDR3 totals 15 residues. The CDR3 nucleotides read TGTGCCAGCAGCCGTATCACGGGACAGATCTACGAGCAGTACTTC. Protein product: CASSRITGQIYEQYF.

The V gene is TRBV5-6, the J gene TRBJ1-1; 7 bases match TRBD1. The CDR3 sequence is 16 residues long. Germline CDR1 SGHDT, CDR2 YYEEEE. Trimming at V came to 4 bases and at J to 1 base, leaving 10 bases not matched to a gene. Here the CDR3 DNA reads TGTGCCAGCAGCCCGATTACGGACAGGAGGAACACTGAAGCTTTCTTT. It codes for CASSPITDRRNTEAFF.

This clone was picked up a small number of times. The chain uses TRBV27 and TRBJ2-3; 7 nucleotides line up with TRBD1. The CDR3 extends over 12 amino acids. Germline values: CDR1 MNHEY, CDR2 SMNVEV (reference sequence). The ends lost 6 bases at V and 12 bases at J; junction bases unmatched: 9. The CDR3 reads CASSENRDSQYF. CDR3 DNA sequence: TGTGCCAGCAGCGAGAACCGGGACAGTCAGTATTTT.

This chain joins TRBV2 and TRBJ2-1; 15 bases fit TRBD2. The CDR3 is made up of 19 amino acids. Germline V gene lookup returns CDR1 SNHLY and CDR2 FYNNEI. J was trimmed by 0 bases and V by 6 bases; bases with no gene match: 9. The CDR3 nucleotides read TGTGCCAGCAGCGGTGGGGGACTAGCGGGAGGCGACTCCTACAATGAGCAGTTCTTC. Translation: CASSGGGLAGGDSYNEQFF.

The V call is TRBV2, the J call TRBJ1-1; D remains ambiguous. Germline CDR1 SNHLY, CDR2 FYNNEI. Deletions cut 2 bases from V and 0 bases from J, with 10 bases between. The CDR3 sequence is 15 residues long. CDR3 sequence: CASSEKAVVNTEAFF. CDR3 DNA: TGTGCCAGCAGTGAAAAGGCGGTCGTGAACACTGAAGCTTTCTTT. Based on the CDR3 plus reference TRBV2 and TRBJ1-1, the full variable domain is EPEVTQTPSHQVTQMGQEVILRCVPISNHLYFYWYRQILGQKVEFLVSFYNNEISEKSEIFDDQFSVERPDGSNFTLKIRSTKLEDSAMYFCASSEKAVVNTEAFFGQGTRLTVV.

The chain joins TRBV5-4 to TRBJ2-5, with 8 bases identical to TRBD1. Per the germline V gene, CDR1 is SGHNT and CDR2 is YYREEE (reference sequence). This CDR3 contains 13 residues. V shed 2 bases, J shed 5 bases, and the junction held 2 bases outside the gene matches. The CDR3 nucleotides are TGTGCCAGCAGCTTCACAGGGGGGGAGACCCAGTACTTC. This encodes CASSFTGGETQYF.

This chain connects TRBV5-1 to TRBJ2-3; perhaps TRBD1 as D (6 bases). With 2 bases removed from V and 0 bases from J, the gap between germline ends came to 13 bases. Germline CDR1 is SGHRS and CDR2 is YFSETQ. This CDR3 contains 16 residues. The CDR3 bases are TGCGCCAGCAGCTTCAATCAGGGGCATAGCACAGATACGCAGTATTTT. Protein sequence: CASSFNQGHSTDTQYF.

The CDR3 DNA reads TGTGCCAGTAGTACCCGGGGAGGAGTGAACACTGAAGCTTTCTTT. This gives the protein CASSTRGGVNTEAFF. The chain uses TRBV19 and TRBJ1-1, with unresolved D. Trimming took 4 bases from V and 0 from J, leaving 12 bases between them. Germline V lookup: CDR1 LNHDA, CDR2 SQIVND (reference sequence). The CDR3 loop spans 15 amino acids.

V usage is TRBV6-5 and J usage is TRBJ2-1, with 9 bases lining up with TRBD2. J lost 8 bases, V lost 0 bases, and 8 bases had no gene match. This CDR3 has 16 residues. Germline V CDR1 and CDR2: MNHEY, SVGAGI. The CDR3 DNA reads as TGTGCCAGCAGTTACTCGAGTAGCGGGAGAGGGGATGAGCAGTTCTTC. Translated: CASSYSSSGRGDEQFF.

This clone was detected once. This sequence joins TRBV9 and TRBJ2-7; possibly TRBD1 for D (6 bases). Deletions cut 5 bases from V and 4 bases from J, with 10 bases between. The CDR3 loop spans 12 amino acids. Per germline, CDR1 SGDLS and CDR2 YYNGEE. The chain's CDR3 is CASSLQGYEQYF. The CDR3 DNA reads TGTGCCAGCAGTCTGCAGGGGTACGAGCAGTACTTC. Based on the CDR3 plus reference TRBV9 and TRBJ2-7, the full variable domain is DSGVTQTPKHLITATGQRVTLRCSPRSGDLSVYWYQQSLDQGLQFLIQYYNGEERAKGNILERFSAQQFPDLHSELNLSSLELGDSALYFCASSLQGYEQYFGPGTRLTVT.

J is TRBJ1-3 and V is TRBV5-1; 7 bases are shared with TRBD1. The CDR3 is 18 residues long. V lost 5 bases, J lost 0 bases, and 14 bases stayed unmatched. Germline V lookup: CDR1 SGHRS, CDR2 YFSETQ. CDR3 sequence: CASSYWGVRDSSGNTIYF. The CDR3 DNA follows: TGCGCCAGCAGTTATTGGGGAGTAAGGGACAGCTCTGGAAACACCATATATTTT.

V is TRBV9 and J is TRBJ2-3; D ambiguous. With 3 bases removed from V and 2 bases from J, the gap between germline ends came to 10 bases. The CDR3 runs to 14 residues. Germline V CDR1 and CDR2: SGDLS, YYNGEE. The CDR3: CASSASGDTDTQYF. CDR3 coding DNA: TGTGCCAGCAGCGCTTCAGGCGACACAGATACGCAGTATTTT. Complete variable domain (other parts from reference TRBV9 and TRBJ2-3): DSGVTQTPKHLITATGQRVTLRCSPRSGDLSVYWYQQSLDQGLQFLIQYYNGEERAKGNILERFSAQQFPDLHSELNLSSLELGDSALYFCASSASGDTDTQYFGPGTRLTVL.

The gene calls are TRBV5-1 and TRBJ2-1, with 12 bases identical to TRBD2. V lost 4 bases and J lost 5; bases outside the gene matches: 7. The CDR3 contains 16 residues. Germline CDR1 and CDR2: SGHRS and YFSETQ. The CDR3 reads CASSGKTSGGDNEQFF. CDR3 bases: TGCGCCAGCAGCGGCAAGACTAGCGGGGGAGACAATGAGCAGTTCTTC.

The chain combines TRBV11-2 with TRBJ2-3; 15 nucleotides align to TRBD2. J was trimmed by 3 bases and V by 6 bases; bases with no gene match: 13. This CDR3 is 19 amino acids long. The germline V gene has CDR1 SGHAT and CDR2 FQNNGV. The CDR3 loop reads CASRRPGTSGRRVTDTQYF. CDR3 bases: TGTGCCAGCAGGAGGCCAGGGACTAGCGGGAGGAGGGTAACAGATACGCAGTATTTT.

V is TRBV3-1 (or the pseudogene TRBV3-2) and J is TRBJ1-6; 7 nucleotides line up with TRBD1. CDR1 is LGHDT and CDR2 is YNNKEL in the germline V gene (reference sequence). The V segment lost 0 bases and the J segment 7 bases; nucleotides outside the gene matches: 9. This CDR3 is built from 17 residues. The CDR3 loop is CASSQDGWTGSNSPLHF. In nucleotides, the CDR3 is TGTGCCAGCAGCCAAGATGGGTGGACAGGATCCAATTCACCCCTCCACTTT.

The chain joins TRBV30 to TRBJ2-1, with 9 positions matching TRBD1. Germline V lookup: CDR1 GTSNPN, CDR2 SVGIG (reference sequence). CDR3 size: 15 residues. V shed 1 base, J shed 4 bases, and the junction held 5 bases outside the gene matches. CDR3 in amino acids: CAWSGGQGQYNEQFF. The CDR3 bases are TGTGCCTGGAGTGGGGGACAGGGACAGTACAATGAGCAGTTCTTC.

The chain combines TRBV9 with TRBJ2-5; D is possibly TRBD2 (6 bases). V was cut by 0 bases and J by 5 bases, with 14 bases left in between. This CDR3 has 15 residues. CDR1 is SGDLS and CDR2 is YYNGEE in the germline V gene. In DNA, the CDR3 is TGTGCCAGCAGCGTAGGATCGTCGGGGGACGAGACCCAGTACTTC. Its translation is CASSVGSSGDETQYF.

J is TRBJ2-7 and V is TRBV18; D not certain. Trimming stripped 0 bases from V and 5 bases from J, with 8 bases between. The CDR3 is made up of 13 amino acids. CDR1 and CDR2 from the germline V gene are KGHSH and LQKENI. The DNA of the CDR3 is TGTGCCAGCTCACCACCGATACGGGACGAGCAGTACTTC. It encodes CASSPPIRDEQYF.

This clone occurred once. The chain has TRBV11-2 and TRBJ1-6; D not resolved. The V gene's germline CDR1 is SGHAT and CDR2 FQNNGV. V was shortened by 1 base and J by 9 bases, with 10 bases between the two germline ends. The CDR3 covers 14 residues. CDR3 bases: TGTGCCAGCAGCTTAGGTGCCGGGTTTTCACCCCTCCACTTT. Encoded protein: CASSLGAGFSPLHF.

V is TRBV4-2 and J is TRBJ2-7; D may be TRBD1 (6 bases). The V gene lost 3 bases and the J gene lost 1 base, with 10 bases spanning the gap. The CDR3 is made up of 14 amino acids. CDR1 and CDR2 (germline): LGHNA, YNFKEQ. The CDR3 sequence is CASSQGATSYEQYF. CDR3 bases: TGTGCCAGCAGCCAGGGGGCGACGTCCTACGAGCAGTACTTC.

This clone was seen only once. This chain links TRBV2 with TRBJ1-2; 7 bases fit TRBD1. The CDR3 has 14 residues. The V gene end was trimmed by 4 bases and the J gene end by 11 bases; junction bases not matched to a gene: 13. Germline CDR1 reads SNHLY; CDR2 reads FYNNEI. The CDR3 nucleotides read TGTGCCAGCAGTGGCTTCGGGACAGCGCAAGCTTACACCTTC. This encodes CASSGFGTAQAYTF.